This entry lists 26 T cell receptor beta chains sequenced from one sample in a study of shared clonotypes between healthy human individuals. CD45RO negativity and positive selection for CCR7 defined naive CD8 cells, a population that excluded terminally differentiated effector memory CD45RA+ cells. TCRdb's table, derived via immunoSEQ multiplex PCR, lists solely in-frame clones and lacks some. The sample includes roughly 850,000 clones, about 96% of them seen just once. The sample taken for sequencing was naive CD8+ T cells sorted from blood. These receptors were taken from a man under 40 in good health.

The chain joins TRBV9 to TRBJ2-7; 7 positions match TRBD2. V was clipped by 3 bases and J by 0 bases; unmatched bases: 6. Germline CDR1 and CDR2: SGDLS and YYNGEE. The CDR3 is 15 residues long. The CDR3 loop reads CASSAAGGSSYEQYF. Written as DNA, the CDR3 is TGTGCCAGCAGCGCCGCGGGCGGGAGCTCCTACGAGCAGTACTTC. Full variable domain (remainder filled in from reference TRBV9 and TRBJ2-7): DSGVTQTPKHLITATGQRVTLRCSPRSGDLSVYWYQQSLDQGLQFLIQYYNGEERAKGNILERFSAQQFPDLHSELNLSSLELGDSALYFCASSAAGGSSYEQYFGPGTRLTVT.

The chain has TRBV13 and TRBJ2-2, with a weak D call TRBD2 (6 bases). V was pared by 6 bases and J by 3 bases, with 14 bases between. CDR1 PRHDT and CDR2 FYEKMQ come from the germline V gene (reference sequence). This CDR3 comprises 15 residues. This CDR3 reads CASSIETRDTGELFF. The CDR3 region has the DNA TGTGCCAGCAGTATCGAGACTAGAGACACCGGGGAGCTGTTTTTT.

This chain connects TRBV11-2 to TRBJ1-2; D is unclear. The germline CDR1 and CDR2 sequences are SGHAT and FQNNGV. CDR3 size: 12 residues. Deletions cut 5 bases from V and 6 bases from J, with 10 bases between. This CDR3 reads CASSLGLNGYTF. DNA of the CDR3: TGTGCCAGCAGCCTAGGACTGAATGGCTACACCTTC. Based on the CDR3 plus reference TRBV11-2 and TRBJ1-2, the full variable domain is EAGVAQSPRYKIIEKRQSVAFWCNPISGHATLYWYQQILGQGPKLLIQFQNNGVVDDSQLPKDRFSAERLKGVDSTLKIQPAKLEDSAVYLCASSLGLNGYTFGSGTRLTVV.

The V and J genes are TRBV27 and TRBJ2-7; no definite D call. The V end was cut by 7 bases, the J end by 6 bases, with 19 bases between. This CDR3 is built from 14 residues. Germline loops: CDR1 MNHEY, CDR2 SMNVEV (reference sequence). CDR3 in amino acids: CASIGGRYFAEQYF. DNA for the CDR3: TGTGCCAGCATAGGCGGTAGATATTTTGCCGAGCAGTACTTC.

The V call is TRBV18, the J call TRBJ2-7, with D uncertain. The CDR3 sequence is 14 residues long. In germline, CDR1 is KGHSH, CDR2 LQKENI. Between the trimmed V and J ends, which lost 3 bases and 3 bases, there was a span of 12 bases. This CDR3 reads CASSPAGFYYEQYF. CDR3 nucleotides: TGTGCCAGCTCACCGGCAGGATTTTACTACGAGCAGTACTTC.

The V and J genes are TRBV11-2 and TRBJ2-1; D is unresolved. The ends were cut back, 1 base at V and 5 bases at J, with 6 bases in the middle. CDR1 and CDR2 from the germline V gene are SGHAT and FQNNGV. The CDR3 contains 13 residues. Written as DNA, the CDR3 is TGTGCCAGCAGCTTAGGCAGCAACAATGAGCAGTTCTTC. It encodes CASSLGSNNEQFF. The whole variable domain, filled in from reference TRBV11-2 and TRBJ2-1, reads EAGVAQSPRYKIIEKRQSVAFWCNPISGHATLYWYQQILGQGPKLLIQFQNNGVVDDSQLPKDRFSAERLKGVDSTLKIQPAKLEDSAVYLCASSLGSNNEQFFGPGTRLTVL.

The chain combines TRBV7-9 with TRBJ2-2; 11 bases are shared with TRBD1. Germline lookup yields CDR1 SEHNR and CDR2 FQNEAQ (reference sequence). This CDR3 contains 17 residues. The V segment lost 4 bases and the J segment 5 bases; nucleotides outside the gene matches: 9. CDR3 DNA: TGTGCCAGCAGCTCACCGGACAGGGGGCTCTGGACCGGGGAGCTGTTTTTT. As protein: CASSSPDRGLWTGELFF.

This clone is a singleton in its sample. V and J are TRBV19 and TRBJ2-7, with TRBD1 as a possible D gene (5 bases). This CDR3 spans 14 amino acids. Per germline, CDR1 LNHDA and CDR2 SQIVND (reference sequence). Between the trimmed V and J ends, which lost 2 bases and 3 bases, there was a span of 11 bases. CDR3 coding DNA: TGTGCCAGTAGTATACAGGGTCGGAACTACGAGCAGTACTTC. Its translation is CASSIQGRNYEQYF.

This clone has only one observation. The chain links TRBV28 to TRBJ1-1; D perhaps matches TRBD1 (5 bases). Germline loops: CDR1 MDHEN, CDR2 SYDVKM. Trimming left V 5 bases short and J 1 base short, with 8 bases between. The CDR3 loop spans 13 amino acids. CDR3 in amino acids: CASSGAGNTEAFF. The DNA for the CDR3 is TGTGCCAGCAGTGGGGCGGGGAACACTGAAGCTTTCTTT. Together with reference TRBV28 and TRBJ1-1, the CDR3 gives the full variable domain: DVKVTQSSRYLVKRTGEKVFLECVQDMDHENMFWYRQDPGLGLRLIYFSYDVKMKEKGDIPEGYSVSREKKERFSLILESASTNQTSMYLCASSGAGNTEAFFGQGTRLTVV.

The rearrangement links TRBV5-1 to TRBJ2-7, with 9 bases fitting TRBD2. V shed 4 bases, J shed 3 bases, and the junction held 8 bases outside the gene matches. This CDR3 has 15 amino acids. CDR1 and CDR2 from the germline V gene are SGHRS and YFSETQ. This CDR3 reads CASSPSPSGIYEQYF. In DNA, the CDR3 is TGCGCCAGCAGCCCCTCACCTAGCGGGATCTACGAGCAGTACTTC.

V usage is TRBV18 and J usage is TRBJ1-2; D is unclear. Germline V lookup: CDR1 KGHSH, CDR2 LQKENI. The CDR3 consists of 16 residues. Trimming cost V 3 bases and J 3 bases, with 17 bases left between them. Here the CDR3 reads CASSPAKATSYYGYTF. The DNA of the CDR3 is TGTGCCAGCTCACCCGCGAAGGCAACATCGTACTATGGCTACACCTTC.

The V and J genes are TRBV6-1 and TRBJ1-1; no clear D. CDR1 is MNHNS, CDR2 SASEGT, per germline. V dropped 3 bases and J dropped 1 base, with 3 bases sitting between them. CDR3 size: 12 residues. CDR3 bases: TGTGCCAGCAGTGACCCGAACACTGAAGCTTTCTTT. It codes for CASSDPNTEAFF.

This rearrangement joins TRBV27 to TRBJ2-5; no clear D. The CDR3 sequence is 13 residues long. Germline V lookup: CDR1 MNHEY, CDR2 SMNVEV (reference sequence). With 3 bases removed from V and 3 bases from J, the gap between germline ends came to 8 bases. The CDR3 loop is CASSFDRKETQYF. DNA of the CDR3: TGTGCCAGCAGTTTCGATAGAAAAGAGACCCAGTACTTC.

The CDR3 is CASSRGTGRYNEQFF. As DNA, the CDR3 is TGTGCCAGCAGTCGTGGTACGGGCCGATACAATGAGCAGTTCTTC. The rearrangement uses TRBV6-4 and TRBJ2-1; D not certain. The V gene lost 5 bases and the J gene lost 4 bases, with 15 bases spanning the gap. This CDR3 contains 15 residues. Germline CDR1 is MRHNA and CDR2 is SNTAGT.

The chain combines TRBV7-9 with TRBJ1-1; D is perhaps TRBD1 (6 bases). Germline V gives CDR1 SEHNR, CDR2 FQNEAQ (reference sequence). V was pared by 5 bases and J by 7 bases, with 17 bases between. This CDR3 has 14 residues. The CDR3 here is CASSPVGGNREAFF. Here the CDR3 DNA reads TGTGCCAGCAGCCCCGTCGGGGGCAATCGTGAAGCTTTCTTT.

In the case of this clone: The same CDR3 is also encoded by other DNA sequences in this sample. The chain is built from TRBV4-3 and TRBJ2-7, with 11 bases lining up with TRBD2. The CDR3 is made up of 14 amino acids. The V and J ends lost 4 bases and 4 bases, in that order; junction bases with no gene match: 3. Germline-derived CDR1 and CDR2 are LGHNA and YSLEER. DNA for the CDR3: TGCGCCAGCAGCCCCGGGACTAGCGGTTACGAGCAGTACTTC. It codes for CASSPGTSGYEQYF.

The rearrangement joins TRBV5-4 to TRBJ2-5; 12 positions match TRBD2. J lost 3 bases, V lost 0 bases, and 3 bases had no gene match. Germline V gives CDR1 SGHNT, CDR2 YYREEE (reference sequence). This CDR3 is built from 16 residues. Written as DNA, the CDR3 is TGTGCCAGCAGCTTGGGACTAGCGGGAGTGGAAGAGACCCAGTACTTC. It encodes CASSLGLAGVEETQYF.

This clone appeared a single time. J is TRBJ2-7 and V is TRBV29-1, with D hard to call. With 4 bases removed from V and 6 bases from J, the gap between germline ends came to 16 bases. CDR3 length: 13 amino acids. The germline V gene encodes CDR1 SQVTM and CDR2 ANQGSEA. CDR3 nucleotides: TGCAGCGTTGGTGAGAGGACCCCCAGCGAGCAGTACTTC. It yields the protein CSVGERTPSEQYF.

This clone was recorded only once. The genes are TRBV9 and TRBJ2-2; D is unresolved. The CDR3 has 14 residues. Germline CDR1 reads SGDLS; CDR2 reads YYNGEE. V lost 4 bases and J lost 10, with 17 bases in between. CDR3 bases: TGTGCCAGCAGCCCCCTATCGGGTGGCGTGGAGCTGTTTTTT. This encodes CASSPLSGGVELFF. Full variable domain (missing parts from reference TRBV9 and TRBJ2-2): DSGVTQTPKHLITATGQRVTLRCSPRSGDLSVYWYQQSLDQGLQFLIQYYNGEERAKGNILERFSAQQFPDLHSELNLSSLELGDSALYFCASSPLSGGVELFFGEGSRLTVL.

The chain uses TRBV29-1 and TRBJ2-1, with 7 positions matching TRBD2. Germline V gives CDR1 SQVTM, CDR2 ANQGSEA. The V gene end was trimmed by 2 bases and the J gene end by 5 bases; junction bases not matched to a gene: 9. This CDR3 is built from 15 residues. CDR3: CSVEILGGTNNEQFF. For the CDR3, the DNA is TGCAGCGTTGAAATCTTGGGCGGGACTAACAATGAGCAGTTCTTC.

The CDR3, as DNA: TGTGCCAGCAGTTATTTTAAGGGGAACGAGCAGTACTTC. Protein: CASSYFKGNEQYF. The rearrangement links TRBV6-5 to TRBJ2-7; perhaps TRBD1 as D (5 bases). The germline V gene has CDR1 MNHEY and CDR2 SVGAGI. The CDR3 totals 13 residues. Trimming pared 3 bases from V and 5 bases from J, leaving 11 bases between.

This clone appeared a single time. This chain joins TRBV9 and TRBJ2-5; D possibly corresponds to TRBD2 (6 bases). In germline, CDR1 is SGDLS, CDR2 YYNGEE. The CDR3 runs to 15 residues. The ends were cut back, 3 bases at V and 3 bases at J, with 15 bases in the middle. The CDR3, as DNA: TGTGCCAGCAGCGCCCAGGGACTTACTAAAGAGACCCAGTACTTC. Protein product: CASSAQGLTKETQYF.

The rearrangement links TRBV7-9 to TRBJ2-7; D gene uncertain. Germline assignment: CDR1 SEHNR and CDR2 FQNEAQ (reference sequence). V was shortened by 7 bases and J by 6 bases, with 13 bases between the two germline ends. This CDR3 comprises 12 residues. CDR3 sequence reads: CASKYTESEQYF. DNA for the CDR3: TGTGCCAGCAAATATACGGAGTCCGAGCAGTACTTC.

This clone appeared a single time. The chain links TRBV7-9 to TRBJ2-6; D may be TRBD1 (6 bases). Germline CDR1 reads SEHNR; CDR2 reads FQNEAQ (reference sequence). The V end was cut by 5 bases, the J end by 0 bases, with 11 bases between. This CDR3 comprises 16 residues. This chain's CDR3 is CASSLTGSSGANVLTF. CDR3 coding DNA: TGTGCCAGCAGCCTAACAGGGAGCTCTGGGGCCAACGTCCTGACTTTC.

The CDR3 here is CASSFPSGSAYNEQFF. The CDR3, as DNA: TGTGCCAGCAGCTTTCCTAGCGGGAGCGCCTACAATGAGCAGTTCTTC. The V call is TRBV13, the J call TRBJ2-1, with 10 bases fitting TRBD2. There are 16 residues in the CDR3. J lost 2 bases, V lost 3 bases, and 4 bases had no gene match. CDR1 PRHDT and CDR2 FYEKMQ come from the germline V gene (reference sequence).

The chain combines TRBV5-5 with TRBJ2-7; 8 bases line up with TRBD2. Germline CDR1 reads SGHKS; CDR2 reads YYEKEE (reference sequence). The CDR3 covers 16 residues. The ends lost 5 bases at V and 0 bases at J; junction bases unmatched: 10. CDR3 DNA sequence: TGTGCCAGCAGATCAACAATTAGCGGGAACTCCTACGAGCAGTACTTC. Amino acids: CASRSTISGNSYEQYF.